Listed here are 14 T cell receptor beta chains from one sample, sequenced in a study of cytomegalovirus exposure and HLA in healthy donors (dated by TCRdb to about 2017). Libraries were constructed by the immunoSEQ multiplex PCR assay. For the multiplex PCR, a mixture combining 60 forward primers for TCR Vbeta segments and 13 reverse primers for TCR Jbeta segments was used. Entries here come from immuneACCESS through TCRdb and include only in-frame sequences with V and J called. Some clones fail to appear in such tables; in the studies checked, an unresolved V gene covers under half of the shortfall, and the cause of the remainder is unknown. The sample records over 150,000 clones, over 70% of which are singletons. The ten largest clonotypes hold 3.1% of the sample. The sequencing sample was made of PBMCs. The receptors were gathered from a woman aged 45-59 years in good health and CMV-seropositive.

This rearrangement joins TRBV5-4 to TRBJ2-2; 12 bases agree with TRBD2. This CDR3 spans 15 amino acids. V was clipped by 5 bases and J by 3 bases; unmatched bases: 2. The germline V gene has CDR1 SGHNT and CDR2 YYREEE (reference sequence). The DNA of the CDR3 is TGTGCCAGCAGGAGGACTAGCGGGGACACCGGGGAGCTGTTTTTT. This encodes CASRRTSGDTGELFF.

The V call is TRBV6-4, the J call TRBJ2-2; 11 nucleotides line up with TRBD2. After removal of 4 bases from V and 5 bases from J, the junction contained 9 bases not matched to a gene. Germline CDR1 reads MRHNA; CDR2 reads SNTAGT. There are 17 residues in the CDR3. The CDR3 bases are TGTGCCAGCAGTGTACTAGCGGGAGCTTCAAGGACCGGGGAGCTGTTTTTT. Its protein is CASSVLAGASRTGELFF.

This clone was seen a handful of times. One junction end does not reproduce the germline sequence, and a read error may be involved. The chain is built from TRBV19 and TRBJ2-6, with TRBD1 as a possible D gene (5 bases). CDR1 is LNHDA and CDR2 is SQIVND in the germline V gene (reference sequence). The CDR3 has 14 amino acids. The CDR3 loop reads CASTTPEGANGLTF. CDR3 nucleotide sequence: TGTGCCAGTACCACACCTGAAGGGGCCAACGGCCTGACTTTC.

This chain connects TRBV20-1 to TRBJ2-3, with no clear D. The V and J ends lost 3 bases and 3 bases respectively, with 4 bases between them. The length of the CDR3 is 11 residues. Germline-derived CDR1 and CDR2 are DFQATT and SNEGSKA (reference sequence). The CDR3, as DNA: TGCAGTGCTAGTAGTACAGATACGCAGTATTTT. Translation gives CSASSTDTQYF.

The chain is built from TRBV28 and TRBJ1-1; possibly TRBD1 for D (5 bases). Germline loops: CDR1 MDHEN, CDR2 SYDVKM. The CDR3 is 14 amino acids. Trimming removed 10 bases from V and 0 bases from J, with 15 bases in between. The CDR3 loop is CATGGDYMNTEAFF. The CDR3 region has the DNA TGTGCCACCGGAGGGGACTACATGAACACTGAAGCTTTCTTT.

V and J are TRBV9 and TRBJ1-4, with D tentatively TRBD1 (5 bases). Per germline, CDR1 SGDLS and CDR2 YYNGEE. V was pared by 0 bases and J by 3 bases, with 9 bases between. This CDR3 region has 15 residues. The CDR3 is CASSVEGAANEKLFF. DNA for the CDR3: TGTGCCAGCAGCGTAGAAGGGGCGGCTAATGAAAAACTGTTTTTT.

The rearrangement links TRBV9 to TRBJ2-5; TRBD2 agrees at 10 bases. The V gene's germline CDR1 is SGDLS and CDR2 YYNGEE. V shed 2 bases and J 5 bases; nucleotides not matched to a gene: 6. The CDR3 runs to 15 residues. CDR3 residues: CASSVYSGRSETQYF. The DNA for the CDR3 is TGTGCCAGCAGCGTGTATAGCGGGAGGTCGGAGACCCAGTACTTC.

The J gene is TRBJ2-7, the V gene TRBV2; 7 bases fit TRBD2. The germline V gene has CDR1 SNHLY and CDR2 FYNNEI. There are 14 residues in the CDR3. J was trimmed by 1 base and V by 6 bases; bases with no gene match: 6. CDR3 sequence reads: CASRGREGSYEQYF. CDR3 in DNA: TGTGCCAGCAGAGGGAGGGAGGGTTCCTACGAGCAGTACTTC.

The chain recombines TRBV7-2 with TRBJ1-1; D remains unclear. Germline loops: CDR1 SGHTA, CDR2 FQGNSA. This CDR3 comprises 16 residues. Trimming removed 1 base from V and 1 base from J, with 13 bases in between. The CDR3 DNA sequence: TGTGCCAGCAGCTTAGGGACCCCGCGGGGGAACACTGAAGCTTTCTTT. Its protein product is CASSLGTPRGNTEAFF.

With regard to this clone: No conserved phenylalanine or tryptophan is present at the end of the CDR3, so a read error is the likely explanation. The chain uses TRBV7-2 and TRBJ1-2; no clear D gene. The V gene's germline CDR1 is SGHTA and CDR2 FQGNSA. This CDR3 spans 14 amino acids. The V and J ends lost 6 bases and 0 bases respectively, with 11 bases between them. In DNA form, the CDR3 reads TGTGCCAGCAGTCGCCCGATAACTAACTATGGCTACACCTCC. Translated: CASSRPITNYGYTS.

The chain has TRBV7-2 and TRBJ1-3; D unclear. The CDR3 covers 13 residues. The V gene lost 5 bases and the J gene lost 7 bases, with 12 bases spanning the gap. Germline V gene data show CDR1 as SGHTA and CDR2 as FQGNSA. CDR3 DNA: TGTGCCAGCAGCCCCCGGGAAGGGAACACCATATATTTT. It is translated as CASSPREGNTIYF.

The CDR3 is CASFSRGGFYEQYF. The CDR3 region has the DNA TGTGCCAGCTTCTCACGGGGGGGGTTCTACGAGCAGTACTTC. The rearrangement links TRBV7-2 to TRBJ2-7, with 8 bases lining up with TRBD2. Per the germline V gene, CDR1 is SGHTA and CDR2 is FQGNSA. Unmatched junction bases numbered 9, after V lost 8 bases and J lost 3 bases. The CDR3 contains 14 residues. The full variable domain, rest sourced from reference TRBV7-2 and TRBJ2-7, is GAGVSQSPSNKVTEKGKDVELRCDPISGHTALYWYRQSLGQGLEFLIYFQGNSAPDKSGLPSDRFSAERTGGSVSTLTIQRTQQEDSAVYLCASFSRGGFYEQYFGPGTRLTVT.

CDR3 coding DNA: TGTGCCAGCAGCTTAGAGGTGAGGAGGGAGCAGTTCTTC. It translates to CASSLEVRREQFF. This chain uses TRBV11-3 with TRBJ2-1; weak D call: TRBD2 (5 bases). Germline CDR1 and CDR2: SGHNT and YENEEA. V was trimmed by 0 bases and J by 10 bases, leaving 10 bases between them. CDR3 size: 13 residues. The whole variable domain, remainder taken from reference TRBV11-3 and TRBJ2-1, is EAGVVQSPRYKIIEKKQPVAFWCNPISGHNTLYWYLQNLGQGPELLIRYENEEAVDDSQLPKDRFSAERLKGVDSTLKIQPAELGDSAVYLCASSLEVRREQFFGPGTRLTVL.

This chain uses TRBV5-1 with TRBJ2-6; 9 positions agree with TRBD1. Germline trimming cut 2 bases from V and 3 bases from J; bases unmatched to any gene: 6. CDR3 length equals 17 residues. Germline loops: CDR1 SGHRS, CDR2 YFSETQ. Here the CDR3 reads CASSFAQGAVGANVLTF. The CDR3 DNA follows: TGCGCCAGCAGCTTTGCACAGGGGGCTGTTGGGGCCAACGTCCTGACTTTC.